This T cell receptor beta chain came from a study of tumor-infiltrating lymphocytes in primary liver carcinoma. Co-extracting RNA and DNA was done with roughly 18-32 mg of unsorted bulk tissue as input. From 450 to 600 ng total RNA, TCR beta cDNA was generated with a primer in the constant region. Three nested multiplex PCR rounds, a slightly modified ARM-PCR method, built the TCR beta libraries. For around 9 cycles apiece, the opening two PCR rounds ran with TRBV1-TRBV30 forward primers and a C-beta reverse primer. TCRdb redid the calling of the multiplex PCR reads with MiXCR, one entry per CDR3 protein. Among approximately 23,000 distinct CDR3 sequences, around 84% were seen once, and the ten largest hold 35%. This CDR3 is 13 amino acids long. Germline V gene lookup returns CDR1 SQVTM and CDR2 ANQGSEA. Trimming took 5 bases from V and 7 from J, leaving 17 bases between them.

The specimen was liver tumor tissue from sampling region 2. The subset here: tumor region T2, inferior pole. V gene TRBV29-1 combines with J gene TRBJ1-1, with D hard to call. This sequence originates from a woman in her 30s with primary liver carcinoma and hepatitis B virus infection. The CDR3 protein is CSVYHSVIIEAFF. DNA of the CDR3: TGCAGCGTTTATCACAGTGTGATCATTGAAGCTTTCTTT. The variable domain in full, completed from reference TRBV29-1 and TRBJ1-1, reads SAVISQKPSRDICQRGTSLTIQCQVDSQVTMMFWYRQQPGQSLTLIATANQGSEATYESGFVIDKFPISRPNLTFSTLTVSNMSPEDSSIYLCSVYHSVIIEAFFGQGTRLTVV.